What follows is one T cell receptor (beta chain) and its context. The target antigen is unknown. This sample was included in a study of shared clonotypes between healthy human individuals. Profiled with immunoSEQ multiplex PCR; TCRdb holds only in-frame clones, not every one. The sample carries some 2,100,000 clones, 90% to 96% recorded once. Study-level points and caveats: Read depth was anticipated to influence clonotype sharing among donors.

The sequenced sample was naive CD4+ T cells sorted from blood. Documented subset: CD45RA+ positively selected. The receptor comes from a young man in good health.

DNA of the CDR3: TGTGCCAGCAGTTTAGAGGGGACCCCCTACAATGAGCAGTTCTTC. Protein product: CASSLEGTPYNEQFF. The chain uses TRBV27 and TRBJ2-1; tentatively, D is TRBD1 or TRBD2 (5 bases each). Trimming cost V 2 bases and J 2 bases, with 10 bases left between them. This CDR3 is 15 amino acids long. Germline V CDR1 and CDR2: MNHEY, SMNVEV (reference sequence).